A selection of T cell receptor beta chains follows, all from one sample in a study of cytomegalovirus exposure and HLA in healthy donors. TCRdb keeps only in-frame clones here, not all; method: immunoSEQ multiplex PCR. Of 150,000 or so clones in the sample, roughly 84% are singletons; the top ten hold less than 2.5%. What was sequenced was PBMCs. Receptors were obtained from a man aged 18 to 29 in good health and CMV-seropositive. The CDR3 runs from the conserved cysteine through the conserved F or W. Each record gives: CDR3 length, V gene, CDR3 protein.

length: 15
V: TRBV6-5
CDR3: CASSKRTGLNYGYTF

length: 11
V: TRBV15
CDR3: CATSNRVEQYF

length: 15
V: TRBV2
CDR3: CASSSAAGVGQPQHF

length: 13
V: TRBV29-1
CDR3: CSVEVFPGDEQYF

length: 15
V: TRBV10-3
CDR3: CAISETGGPTDTQYF

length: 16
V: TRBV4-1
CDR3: CASSQVAVNSNQPQHF

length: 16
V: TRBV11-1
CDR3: CASSLEASGSTDTQYF

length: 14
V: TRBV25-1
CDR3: CASSEVGPPYEQYF

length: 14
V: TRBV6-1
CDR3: CASRSGQGVSEQYF

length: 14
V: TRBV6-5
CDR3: CASSKTGIKETQYF

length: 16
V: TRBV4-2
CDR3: CASSQDEAGGNQPQHF

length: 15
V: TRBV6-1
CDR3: CASSEEGQGFYEQYF

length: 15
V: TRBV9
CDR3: CASEPWDRVGTEAFF

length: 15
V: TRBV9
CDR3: CASSVAGTGNQPQHF

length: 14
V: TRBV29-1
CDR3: CSVGGLPLTDEQFF

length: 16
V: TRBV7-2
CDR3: CASSPTGGQGTYEQYF

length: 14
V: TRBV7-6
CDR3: CASSLAGDYNEQFF

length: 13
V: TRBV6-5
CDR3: CASRLRGSTEAFF

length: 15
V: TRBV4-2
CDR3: CASSQVVARGGEQFF

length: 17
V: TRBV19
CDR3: CASRNYMTGDSGNTIYF

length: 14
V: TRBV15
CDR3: CATSREEEAAEAFF

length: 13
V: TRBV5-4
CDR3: CASRSWQQEGYTF

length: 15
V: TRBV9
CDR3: CASSVATSGGGEQFF

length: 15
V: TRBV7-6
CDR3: CASSLGGHPPETQYF

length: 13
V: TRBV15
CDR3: CATSRGDRGVAFF

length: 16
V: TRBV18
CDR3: CASSPPGKRGPYEQYF

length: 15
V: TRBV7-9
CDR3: CASSYTGVGQETQYF

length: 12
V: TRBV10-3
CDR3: CAIRTQGEIAFF

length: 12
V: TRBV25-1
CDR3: CASTGTGPEAFF

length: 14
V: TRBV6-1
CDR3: CASSEAGGGQPQHF

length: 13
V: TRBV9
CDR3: CASSVDSGREQFF

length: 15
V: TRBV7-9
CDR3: CASSLPLADQETQYF

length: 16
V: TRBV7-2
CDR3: CASSLDGPPYNSPLHF

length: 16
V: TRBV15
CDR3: CATSFFRFSLPTEAFF

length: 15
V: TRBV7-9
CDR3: CASSSGTGVVNGYTF

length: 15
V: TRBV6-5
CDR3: CASSYSGLVFGELFF

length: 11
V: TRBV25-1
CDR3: CASSEGRAQHF

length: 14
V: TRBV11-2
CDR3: CASSPPPGSEKLFF

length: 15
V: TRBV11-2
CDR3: CASSRGAANTGELFF

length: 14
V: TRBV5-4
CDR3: CASSYDNQSREQYF

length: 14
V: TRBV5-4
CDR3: CASSLASSTDTQYF

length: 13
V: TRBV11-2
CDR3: CASSGSTNEKLFF

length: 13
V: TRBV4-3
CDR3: CASSLDLNSPLHF

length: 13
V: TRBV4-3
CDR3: CASSWTTVGEQFF

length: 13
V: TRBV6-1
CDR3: CASRVEGNYGYTF

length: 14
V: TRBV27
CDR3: CATSPAAGHQPQHF

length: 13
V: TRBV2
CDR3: CASSETPLLEQYF

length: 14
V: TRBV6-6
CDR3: CASSWAPGGETQYF

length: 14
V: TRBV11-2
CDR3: CASSFGQTNTEAFF

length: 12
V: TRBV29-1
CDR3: CSVEGDRYGYTF

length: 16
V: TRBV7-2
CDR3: CASSSLGSGNTDTQYF

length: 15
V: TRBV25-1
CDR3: CASSELAGQTYEQYF

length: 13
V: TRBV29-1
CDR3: CSVEGQGVYEQYF

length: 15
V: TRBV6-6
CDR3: CASSQQGGPYNEQFF

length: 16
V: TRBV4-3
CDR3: CASSVEAATSNYGYTF

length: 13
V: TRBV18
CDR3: CASSLLVGETQYF

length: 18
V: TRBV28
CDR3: CASSPIALGTGSRDEQFF

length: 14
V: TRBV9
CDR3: CASSPGQSTDTQYF

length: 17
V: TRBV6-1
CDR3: CASSERAGTGVGSPLHF

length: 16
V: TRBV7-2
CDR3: CASSPTLALTYNEQFF